This T cell receptor (beta chain) was found in a study of OX40 agonist ivuxolimab in advanced cancers. Study-level background: Patients were infused with ivuxolimab every 2 weeks at 0.01 to 10 mg/kg. The study enrolled dose-escalation patients with hepatocellular carcinoma, melanoma, renal cell or head and neck cancer.

Study-level points and caveats: Partial responders at 0.1-3.0 mg/kg had among the lowest clonal expansion.

As to this clone: Its antigen is currently unknown.

The CDR3 length is 17 residues. The germline CDR1 and CDR2 sequences are SGHRS and YFSETQ. The V segment lost 5 bases and the J segment 1 base; nucleotides outside the gene matches: 4. Some clones are missing from TCRdb's copy, which holds only in-frame ones; the method was immunoSEQ multiplex PCR. The sample has over 75,000 clones, roughly 90% seen once. Any history of autoimmune disease or systemic immunosuppression disqualified patients. V usage is TRBV5-1 and J usage is TRBJ2-2; TRBD2 matches 14 bases. The sequencing here drew on CD4+ or CD8+ T cells sorted from blood, taken in a trial of the OX40 agonist ivuxolimab. This sequence was found in an adult with an advanced solid tumor such as melanoma, head and neck, liver or kidney cancer. CDR3 DNA: TGCGCCAGCAGGCCGGGACTAGCGGGAGTGAACACCGGGGAGCTGTTTTTT. This translates into CASRPGLAGVNTGELFF.